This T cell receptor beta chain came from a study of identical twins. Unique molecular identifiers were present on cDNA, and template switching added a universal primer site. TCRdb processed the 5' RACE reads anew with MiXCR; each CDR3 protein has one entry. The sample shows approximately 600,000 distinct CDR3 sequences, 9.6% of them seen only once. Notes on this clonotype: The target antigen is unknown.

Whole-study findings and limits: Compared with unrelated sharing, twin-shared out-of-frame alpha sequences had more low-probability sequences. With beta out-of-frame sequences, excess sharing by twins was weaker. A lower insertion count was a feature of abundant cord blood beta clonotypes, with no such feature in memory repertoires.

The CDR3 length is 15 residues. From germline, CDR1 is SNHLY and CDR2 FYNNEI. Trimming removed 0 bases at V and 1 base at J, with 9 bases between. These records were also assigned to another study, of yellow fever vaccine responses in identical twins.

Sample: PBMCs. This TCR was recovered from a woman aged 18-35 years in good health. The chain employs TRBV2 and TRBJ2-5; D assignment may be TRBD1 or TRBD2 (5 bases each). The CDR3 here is CASSEARDVQETQYF. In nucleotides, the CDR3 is TGTGCCAGCAGTGAAGCGAGGGACGTCCAAGAGACCCAGTACTTC.